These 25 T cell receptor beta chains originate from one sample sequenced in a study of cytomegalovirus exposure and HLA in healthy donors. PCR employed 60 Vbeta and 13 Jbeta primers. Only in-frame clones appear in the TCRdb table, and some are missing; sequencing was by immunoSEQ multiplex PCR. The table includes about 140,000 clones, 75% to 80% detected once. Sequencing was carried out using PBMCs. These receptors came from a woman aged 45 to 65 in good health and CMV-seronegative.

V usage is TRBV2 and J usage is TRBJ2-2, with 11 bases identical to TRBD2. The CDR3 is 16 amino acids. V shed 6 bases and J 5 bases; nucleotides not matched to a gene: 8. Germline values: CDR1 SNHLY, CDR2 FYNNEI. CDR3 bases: TGTGCCAGCAGACCAACTAGCGGGGGAGGGACCGGGGAGCTGTTTTTT. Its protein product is CASRPTSGGGTGELFF. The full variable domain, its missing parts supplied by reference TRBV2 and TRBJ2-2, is EPEVTQTPSHQVTQMGQEVILRCVPISNHLYFYWYRQILGQKVEFLVSFYNNEISEKSEIFDDQFSVERPDGSNFTLKIRSTKLEDSAMYFCASRPTSGGGTGELFFGEGSRLTVL.

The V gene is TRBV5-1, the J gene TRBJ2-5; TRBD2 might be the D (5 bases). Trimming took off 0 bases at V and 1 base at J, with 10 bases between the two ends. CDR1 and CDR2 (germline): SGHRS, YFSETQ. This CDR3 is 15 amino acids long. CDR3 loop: CASSLAPEAQETQYF. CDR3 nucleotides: TGCGCCAGCAGCTTGGCCCCGGAGGCCCAAGAGACCCAGTACTTC.

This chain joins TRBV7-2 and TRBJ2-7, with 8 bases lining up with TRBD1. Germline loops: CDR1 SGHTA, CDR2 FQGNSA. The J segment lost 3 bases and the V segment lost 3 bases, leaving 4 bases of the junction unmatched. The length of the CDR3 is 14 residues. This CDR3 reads CASSFRDRSYEQYF. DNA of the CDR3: TGTGCCAGCAGCTTTCGGGACAGGAGCTACGAGCAGTACTTC.

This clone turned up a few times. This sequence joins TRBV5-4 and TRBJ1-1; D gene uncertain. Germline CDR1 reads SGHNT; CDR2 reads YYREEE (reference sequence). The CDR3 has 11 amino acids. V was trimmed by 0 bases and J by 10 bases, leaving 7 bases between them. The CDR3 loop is CASSLGLAAFF. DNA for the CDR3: TGTGCCAGCAGCTTGGGGCTCGCAGCTTTCTTT.

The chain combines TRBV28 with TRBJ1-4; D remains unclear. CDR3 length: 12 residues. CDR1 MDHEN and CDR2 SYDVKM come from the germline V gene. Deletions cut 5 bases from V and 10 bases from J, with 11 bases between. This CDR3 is CASSDKVRKLFF. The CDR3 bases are TGTGCCAGCAGTGACAAGGTGCGAAAACTGTTTTTT.

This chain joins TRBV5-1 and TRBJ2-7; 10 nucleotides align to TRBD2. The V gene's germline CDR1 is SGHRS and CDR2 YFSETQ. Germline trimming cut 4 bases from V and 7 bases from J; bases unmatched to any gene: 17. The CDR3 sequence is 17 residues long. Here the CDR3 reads CASSEEPLASGGTEQYF. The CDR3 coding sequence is TGCGCCAGCAGCGAAGAGCCCCTAGCTAGCGGGGGCACGGAGCAGTACTTC.

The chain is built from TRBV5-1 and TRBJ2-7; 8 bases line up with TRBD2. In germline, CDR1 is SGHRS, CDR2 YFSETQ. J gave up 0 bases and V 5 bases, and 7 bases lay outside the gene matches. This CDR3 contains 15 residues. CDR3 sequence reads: CASSDGGGSSYEQYF. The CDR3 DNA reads TGCGCCAGCAGTGACGGGGGGGGGAGCTCCTACGAGCAGTACTTC.

The CDR3 protein is CASSAPGLAGSSYEQYF. The CDR3 nucleotides read TGTGCCAGCAGCGCCCCGGGACTAGCGGGGTCCTCCTACGAGCAGTACTTC. V and J are TRBV5-4 and TRBJ2-7; 13 positions agree with TRBD2. V lost 4 bases and J lost 0; bases outside the gene matches: 7. This CDR3 has 17 residues. CDR1 and CDR2 (germline): SGHNT, YYREEE (reference sequence).

Here the CDR3 reads CASSPVAIRTPNTEAFF. Here the CDR3 DNA reads TGTGCCAGCAGCCCAGTGGCAATCCGGACACCAAACACTGAAGCTTTCTTT. The chain links TRBV7-9 to TRBJ1-1, with D possibly being TRBD1 (5 bases). Germline loops: CDR1 SEHNR, CDR2 FQNEAQ (reference sequence). CDR3 size: 17 residues. V was clipped by 5 bases and J by 2 bases, with 21 bases between them.

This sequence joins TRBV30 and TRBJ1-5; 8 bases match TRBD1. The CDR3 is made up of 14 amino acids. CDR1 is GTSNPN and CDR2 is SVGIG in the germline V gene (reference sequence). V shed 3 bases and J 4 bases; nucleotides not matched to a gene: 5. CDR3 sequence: CAWRGQAENQPQHF. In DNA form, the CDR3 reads TGTGCCTGGAGGGGACAGGCAGAAAATCAGCCCCAGCATTTT.

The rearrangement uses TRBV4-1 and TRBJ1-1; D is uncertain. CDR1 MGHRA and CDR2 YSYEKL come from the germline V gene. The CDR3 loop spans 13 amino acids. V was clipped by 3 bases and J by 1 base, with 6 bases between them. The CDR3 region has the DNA TGCGCCAGCAGCCACAGACAGAACACTGAAGCTTTCTTT. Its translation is CASSHRQNTEAFF.

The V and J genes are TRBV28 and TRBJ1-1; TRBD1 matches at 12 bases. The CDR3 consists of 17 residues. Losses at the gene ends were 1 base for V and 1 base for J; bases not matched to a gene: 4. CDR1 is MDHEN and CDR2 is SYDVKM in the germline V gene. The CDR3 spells CASSLSGTGGGNTEAFF. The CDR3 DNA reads TGTGCCAGCAGTTTATCCGGGACAGGGGGCGGGAACACTGAAGCTTTCTTT.

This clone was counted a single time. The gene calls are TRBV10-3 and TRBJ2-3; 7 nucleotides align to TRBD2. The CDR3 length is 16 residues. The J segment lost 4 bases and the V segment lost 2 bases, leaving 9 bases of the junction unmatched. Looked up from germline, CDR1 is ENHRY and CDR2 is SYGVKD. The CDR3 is CAISEVTTGGPDTQYF. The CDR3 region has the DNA TGTGCCATCAGTGAGGTGACTACGGGGGGTCCAGATACGCAGTATTTT.

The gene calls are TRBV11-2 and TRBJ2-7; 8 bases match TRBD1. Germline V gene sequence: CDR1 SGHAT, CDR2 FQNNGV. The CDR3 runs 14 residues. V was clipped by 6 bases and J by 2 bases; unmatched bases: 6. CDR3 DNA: TGTGCCAGCAGTTCAGGGGGCATCCCCTACGAGCAGTACTTC. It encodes CASSSGGIPYEQYF.

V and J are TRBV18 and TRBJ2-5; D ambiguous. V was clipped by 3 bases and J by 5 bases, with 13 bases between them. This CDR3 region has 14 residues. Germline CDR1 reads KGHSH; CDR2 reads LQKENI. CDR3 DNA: TGTGCCAGCTCACCCGTTCCCTTCGGGGAGACCCAGTACTTC. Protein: CASSPVPFGETQYF.

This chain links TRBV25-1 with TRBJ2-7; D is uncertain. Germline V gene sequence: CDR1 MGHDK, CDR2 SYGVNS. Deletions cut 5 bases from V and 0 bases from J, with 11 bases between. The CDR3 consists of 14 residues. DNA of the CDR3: TGTGCCAGCAGTTCCCGAGGAGACTCCTACGAGCAGTACTTC. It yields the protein CASSSRGDSYEQYF.

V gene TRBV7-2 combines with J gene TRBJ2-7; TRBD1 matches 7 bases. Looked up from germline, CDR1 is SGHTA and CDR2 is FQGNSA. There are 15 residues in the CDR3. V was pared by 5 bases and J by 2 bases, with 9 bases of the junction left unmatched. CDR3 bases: TGTGCCAGCAGCGCCTCCCGACAGGGACCCTACGAGCAGTACTTC. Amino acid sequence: CASSASRQGPYEQYF.

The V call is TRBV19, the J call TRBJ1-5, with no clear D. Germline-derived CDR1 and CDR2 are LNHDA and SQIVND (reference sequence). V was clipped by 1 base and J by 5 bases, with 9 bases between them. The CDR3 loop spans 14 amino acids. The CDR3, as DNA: TGTGCCAGTAGTATAGGGCAGGACTATCAGCCCCAGCATTTT. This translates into CASSIGQDYQPQHF.

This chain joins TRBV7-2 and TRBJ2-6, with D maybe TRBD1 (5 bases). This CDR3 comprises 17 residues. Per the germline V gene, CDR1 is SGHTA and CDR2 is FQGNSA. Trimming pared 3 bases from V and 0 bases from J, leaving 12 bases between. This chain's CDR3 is CASSFTGVLSGANVLTF. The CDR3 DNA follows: TGTGCCAGCAGCTTTACAGGAGTACTCTCTGGGGCCAACGTCCTGACTTTC.

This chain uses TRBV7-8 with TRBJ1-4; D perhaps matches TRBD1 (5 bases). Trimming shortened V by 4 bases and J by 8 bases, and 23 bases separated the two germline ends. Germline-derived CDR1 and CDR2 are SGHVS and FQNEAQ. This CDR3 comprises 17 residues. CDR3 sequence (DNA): TGTGCCAGCAGCTCGAACCCGACGGGGGGAGGGAAGGAAAAACTGTTTTTT. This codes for CASSSNPTGGGKEKLFF.

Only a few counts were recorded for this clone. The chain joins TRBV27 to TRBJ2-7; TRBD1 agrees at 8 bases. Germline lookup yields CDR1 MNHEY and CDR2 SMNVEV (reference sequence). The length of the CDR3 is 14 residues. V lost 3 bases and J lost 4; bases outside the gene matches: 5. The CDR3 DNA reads TGTGCCAGCAGTTTGGGGACAGGAGCTTACGAGCAGTACTTC. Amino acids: CASSLGTGAYEQYF.

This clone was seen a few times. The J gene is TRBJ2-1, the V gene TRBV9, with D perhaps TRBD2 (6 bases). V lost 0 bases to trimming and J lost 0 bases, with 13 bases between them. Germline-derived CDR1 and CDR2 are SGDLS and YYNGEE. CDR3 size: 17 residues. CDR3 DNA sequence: TGTGCCAGCAGCGTAGGCGGGGAGATGAGCTCCTACAATGAGCAGTTCTTC. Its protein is CASSVGGEMSSYNEQFF.

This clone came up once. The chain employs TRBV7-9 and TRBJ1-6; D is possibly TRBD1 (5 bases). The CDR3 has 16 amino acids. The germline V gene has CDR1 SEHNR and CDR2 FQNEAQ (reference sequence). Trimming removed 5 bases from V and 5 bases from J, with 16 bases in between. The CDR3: CASSNDTGLNNSPLHF. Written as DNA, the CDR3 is TGTGCCAGCAGCAACGATACAGGTCTTAATAATTCACCCCTCCACTTT.

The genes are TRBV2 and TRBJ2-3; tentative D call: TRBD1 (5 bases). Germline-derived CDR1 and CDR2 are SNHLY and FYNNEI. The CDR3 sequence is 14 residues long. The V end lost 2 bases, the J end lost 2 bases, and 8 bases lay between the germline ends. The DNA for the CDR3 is TGTGCCAGCAGTGAATACAGGACCACAGATACGCAGTATTTT. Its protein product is CASSEYRTTDTQYF.

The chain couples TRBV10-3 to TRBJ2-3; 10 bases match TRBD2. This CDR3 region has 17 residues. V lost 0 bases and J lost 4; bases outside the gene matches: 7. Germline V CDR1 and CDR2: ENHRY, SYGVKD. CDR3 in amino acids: CAISESGAGGQSDTQYF. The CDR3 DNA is TGTGCCATCAGTGAGTCAGGAGCGGGGGGGCAGTCAGATACGCAGTATTTT.